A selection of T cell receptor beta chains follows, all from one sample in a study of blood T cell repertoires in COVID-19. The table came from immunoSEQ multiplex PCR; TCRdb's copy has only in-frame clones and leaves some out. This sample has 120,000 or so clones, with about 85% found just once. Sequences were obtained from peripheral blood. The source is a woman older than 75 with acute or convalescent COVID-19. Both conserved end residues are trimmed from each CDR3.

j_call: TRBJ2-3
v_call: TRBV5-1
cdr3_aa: ASSWTGSSTDTQY

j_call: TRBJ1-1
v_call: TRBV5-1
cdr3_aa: ASSFVTGSTEAF

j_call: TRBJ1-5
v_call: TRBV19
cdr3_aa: ASSLNRDRGSQPQH

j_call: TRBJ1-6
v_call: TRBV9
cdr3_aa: ASSEQGGSYNSPLH

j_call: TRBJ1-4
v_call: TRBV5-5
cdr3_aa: ASSSGTGGLATNEKLF

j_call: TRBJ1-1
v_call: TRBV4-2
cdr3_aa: ASSQDPHVAGTEAF

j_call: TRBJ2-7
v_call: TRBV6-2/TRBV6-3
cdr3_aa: ASSPGTDFLEQY

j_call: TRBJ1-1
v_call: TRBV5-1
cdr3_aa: ASSRGQGIYTEAF

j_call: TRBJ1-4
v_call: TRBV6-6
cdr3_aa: ASSYPGLNEKLF

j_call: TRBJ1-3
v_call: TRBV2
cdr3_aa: ASSNDRGAGNTIY

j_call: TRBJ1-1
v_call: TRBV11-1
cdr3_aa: ASSLRNTEAF

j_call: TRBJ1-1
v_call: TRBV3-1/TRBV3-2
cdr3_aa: ATPPGQDMNEAF

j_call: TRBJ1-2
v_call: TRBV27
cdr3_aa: ASSPLASNYGYT

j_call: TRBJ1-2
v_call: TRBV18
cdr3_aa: ASSPGQKDGYT

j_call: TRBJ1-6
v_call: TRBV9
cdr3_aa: ASSATGDNSPLH